The clone carrying this TCR beta chain was detected many times. Its antigen is not identified. The entry originates in a study of breast tumors, draining lymph nodes, adjacent tissues. Whole-study findings and limits: Findings are consistent with lymph node origin and intratumoral expansion of most tumor T cells. Data only fit, rather than demonstrated, lymph node origin of most tumor T cells. Tumors had less TCR diversity than lymph nodes, more than nontumor tissue.

The lymph nodes were axillary draining lymph nodes from breast cancer patients. Germline-derived CDR1 and CDR2 are SGHTA and FQGNSA. The length of the CDR3 is 14 residues. The ends were cut back, 2 bases at V and 3 bases at J, with 9 bases in the middle. TCRdb ran MiXCR on the multiplex PCR reads and lists one entry per CDR3 protein. The table records some 130,000 distinct CDR3 sequences, 20% of them present only once. J is TRBJ2-3 and V is TRBV7-2, with D uncertain. Sequencing was performed on axillary lymph node tissue. This receptor was obtained from a female donor with breast cancer. Some clones in this sample may be carry-over from other donors' samples. The CDR3 protein is CASSLLGHTDTQYF. For the CDR3, the DNA is TGTGCCAGCAGCTTACTCGGCCATACAGATACGCAGTATTTT. The entire variable domain, with the rest obtained from reference TRBV7-2 and TRBJ2-3, is as follows: GAGVSQSPSNKVTEKGKDVELRCDPISGHTALYWYRQSLGQGLEFLIYFQGNSAPDKSGLPSDRFSAERTGGSVSTLTIQRTQQEDSAVYLCASSLLGHTDTQYFGPGTRLTVL.